Presented here are 29 T cell receptor beta chains from one specimen sequenced in a study of blood T cell repertoires in COVID-19. Generated by immunoSEQ multiplex PCR, the TCRdb table keeps only in-frame clones and is missing some. The sample lists 350,000 or so clones; more than 70% were seen once. Sequencing was performed on peripheral blood. The receptors come from a woman aged 25 to 45 with COVID-19, enrolled during active disease.

The chain joins TRBV4-2 to TRBJ1-5; 8 positions match TRBD1. CDR1 is LGHNA and CDR2 is YNFKEQ in the germline V gene. Losses at the gene ends were 0 bases for V and 4 bases for J; bases not matched to a gene: 2. CDR3 length: 15 amino acids. The CDR3 is CASSQEQGGNQPQHF. In DNA, the CDR3 is TGTGCCAGCAGCCAAGAACAGGGGGGGAATCAGCCCCAGCATTTT.

V is TRBV5-1 and J is TRBJ1-2; TRBD1 is a possible D gene (6 bases). Per the germline V gene, CDR1 is SGHRS and CDR2 is YFSETQ. Trimming removed 0 bases from V and 6 bases from J, with 12 bases in between. This CDR3 spans 14 amino acids. In DNA, the CDR3 is TGCGCCAGCAGCTTGGACAGGGATTACGATGGCTACACCTTC. It codes for CASSLDRDYDGYTF.

This clone was detected once. J is TRBJ1-3 and V is TRBV10-3; D unclear. This CDR3 comprises 14 residues. Trimming removed 2 bases from V and 2 bases from J, with 7 bases in between. The germline gives CDR1 ENHRY, CDR2 SYGVKD. The CDR3 sequence is CAISEQIAGNTIYF. CDR3 DNA: TGTGCCATCAGTGAGCAGATCGCTGGAAACACCATATATTTT.

The chain has TRBV5-8 and TRBJ1-2; the D is unclear. The CDR3 is made up of 15 amino acids. Trimming cost V 0 bases and J 7 bases, with 16 bases left between them. Germline V gene lookup returns CDR1 SGHTS and CDR2 YDEGEE. This CDR3 is CASSLVGGSGGGYTF. The CDR3 nucleotides are TGTGCCAGCAGCTTGGTTGGTGGCAGCGGAGGTGGCTACACCTTC.

The J gene is TRBJ2-1, the V gene TRBV7-3, with 12 nucleotides matching TRBD2. V was pared by 5 bases and J by 13 bases, with 6 bases of the junction left unmatched. The CDR3 has 13 amino acids. Germline-derived CDR1 and CDR2 are SGHTA and FQGTGA. The CDR3 region is CASSPSLAGGQFF. CDR3 DNA: TGTGCCAGCAGCCCATCACTAGCGGGGGGTCAGTTCTTC.

The CDR3 region is CASSIDLGGLGNIQYF. As DNA, the CDR3 is TGTGCCAGTAGTATAGATCTCGGGGGGCTTGGAAACATTCAGTACTTC. The gene calls are TRBV19 and TRBJ2-4, with D perhaps matching TRBD2 (7 bases). This CDR3 is built from 16 residues. Trimming took 0 bases from V and 6 from J, leaving 15 bases between them. CDR1 is LNHDA, CDR2 SQIVND, per germline (reference sequence).

The chain joins TRBV6-6 to TRBJ1-6; D might be TRBD1 (6 bases). V lost 2 bases and J 10 bases, leaving 18 bases between the germline ends. Germline CDR1 is MNHNY and CDR2 is SVGAGI (reference sequence). The CDR3 is 16 residues long. CDR3 amino acids: CASSYAVRGAESPLHF. For the CDR3, the DNA is TGTGCCAGCAGTTACGCCGTTCGGGGGGCGGAATCACCCCTCCACTTT.

About this clone itself: This sample includes further DNA sequences coding for the same CDR3. The genes are TRBV2 and TRBJ1-5, with D tentatively TRBD1 (6 bases). The CDR3 has 13 residues. Germline CDR1 reads SNHLY; CDR2 reads FYNNEI. V gave up 6 bases and J gave up 4 bases, with 10 bases separating them. In DNA form, the CDR3 reads TGTGCCAGCAGGGGTAGGGGGAATCAGCCCCAGCATTTT. Its translation: CASRGRGNQPQHF.

The V call is TRBV11-2, the J call TRBJ2-1; D gene ambiguous. Trimming shortened V by 6 bases and J by 4 bases, and 13 bases separated the two germline ends. Germline V gives CDR1 SGHAT, CDR2 FQNNGV. The CDR3 runs 14 residues. CDR3 sequence (DNA): TGTGCCAGCAGACACTACCAGTCTTACAATGAGCAGTTCTTC. This translates into CASRHYQSYNEQFF.

The chain uses TRBV11-3 and TRBJ2-2; 8 bases align to TRBD1. CDR1 SGHNT and CDR2 YENEEA come from the germline V gene. This CDR3 is 16 amino acids long. V shed 4 bases, J shed 0 bases, and the junction held 4 bases outside the gene matches. CDR3 sequence: CASSSGQGANTGELFF. CDR3 DNA sequence: TGTGCCAGCAGCTCCGGACAGGGCGCGAACACCGGGGAGCTGTTTTTT.

The chain links TRBV28 to TRBJ1-5; D gene uncertain. Germline CDR1 reads MDHEN; CDR2 reads SYDVKM. V was trimmed by 1 base and J by 2 bases, leaving 9 bases between them. The CDR3 spans 15 residues. For the CDR3, the DNA is TGTGCCAGCAGTTTATTTTCGGGAGGCAATCAGCCCCAGCATTTT. It is translated as CASSLFSGGNQPQHF.

This clone was seen a few times. At the DNA level, this CDR3 is encoded by other sequences in the same sample as well. The rearrangement joins TRBV18 to TRBJ1-5; 7 bases line up with TRBD1. The germline gives CDR1 KGHSH, CDR2 LQKENI. Germline trimming cut 2 bases from V and 4 bases from J; bases unmatched to any gene: 2. The CDR3 runs to 14 residues. The CDR3 region is CASSPGTANQPQHF. CDR3 in DNA: TGTGCCAGCTCACCAGGGACAGCTAATCAGCCCCAGCATTTT.

The chain is built from TRBV15 and TRBJ1-2, with a possible D match to TRBD1 (5 bases). The CDR3 sequence is 14 residues long. Germline lookup yields CDR1 LNHNV and CDR2 YYDKDF (reference sequence). The ends were cut back, 4 bases at V and 3 bases at J, with 12 bases in the middle. The CDR3 is CATSTRQTHYGYTF. CDR3 bases: TGTGCCACCAGCACGCGACAGACTCACTATGGCTACACCTTC.

The chain uses TRBV19 and TRBJ2-1, with 8 nucleotides matching TRBD2. Per the germline V gene, CDR1 is LNHDA and CDR2 is SQIVND (reference sequence). CDR3 length: 14 residues. Trimming removed 5 bases from V and 2 bases from J; junction bases left unmatched: 2. CDR3: CASSPAGAYNEQFF. The CDR3, as DNA: TGTGCCAGTAGTCCAGCGGGGGCCTACAATGAGCAGTTCTTC.

The chain couples TRBV7-2 to TRBJ2-7; 9 bases align to TRBD1. J was trimmed by 5 bases and V by 5 bases; bases with no gene match: 10. Germline V gene data show CDR1 as SGHTA and CDR2 as FQGNSA. CDR3 length: 15 amino acids. The CDR3 DNA reads as TGTGCCAGCAGCCTGGGGACAGGGCCTAGGGACGAGCAGTACTTC. This translates into CASSLGTGPRDEQYF.

V usage is TRBV5-8 and J usage is TRBJ1-2; 7 bases align to TRBD1. Germline CDR1 reads SGHTS; CDR2 reads YDEGEE. This CDR3 is built from 14 residues. V gave up 0 bases and J gave up 8 bases; unmatched junction bases: 7. CDR3 nucleotides: TGTGCCAGCAGCTTGGTGGCAGGGGGAAAGGGCTACACCTTC. Its protein product is CASSLVAGGKGYTF.

The chain has TRBV19 and TRBJ2-1, with TRBD2 as a possible D gene (6 bases). CDR3 length equals 14 residues. Germline values: CDR1 LNHDA, CDR2 SQIVND (reference sequence). Trimming took off 0 bases at V and 8 bases at J, with 11 bases between the two ends. CDR3 in amino acids: CASSIDARRDEQFF. CDR3 DNA sequence: TGTGCCAGTAGTATAGATGCCAGGAGGGATGAGCAGTTCTTC.

The CDR3 bases are TGTGCCAGCAGCAAGCTTTACAGGTTCGCGAACACCGGGGAGCTGTTTTTT. Amino acids: CASSKLYRFANTGELFF. The chain has TRBV21-1 and TRBJ2-2; the D call TRBD1 from the table was never checked on the DNA. TRBV21-1 is designated a pseudogene. The CDR3 is 17 residues long.

The chain links TRBV6-6 to TRBJ1-1; TRBD1 agrees at 8 bases. With 6 bases clipped from V and 2 bases from J, the junction kept 8 bases outside the gene matches. In germline, CDR1 is MNHNY, CDR2 SVGAGI (reference sequence). The CDR3 consists of 15 residues. The CDR3 coding sequence is TGTGCCAGCAGATCACACGGACAGGGAAACACTGAAGCTTTCTTT. It specifies CASRSHGQGNTEAFF.

This clone appeared once. This chain connects TRBV5-5 to TRBJ1-5; D is possibly TRBD1 (5 bases). The CDR3 consists of 15 residues. CDR1 is SGHKS and CDR2 is YYEKEE in the germline V gene (reference sequence). V was pared by 2 bases and J by 1 base, with 10 bases between. The CDR3 loop reads CASSLIGASNQPQHF. The CDR3 DNA reads as TGTGCCAGCAGCTTAATAGGGGCCAGCAATCAGCCCCAGCATTTT.

CDR3 DNA: TGTGCCAGCAGCCGAGCAGGGGTAGGCAACTATGGCTACACCTTC. As protein: CASSRAGVGNYGYTF. The chain carries TRBV3-1 (or the pseudogene TRBV3-2) and TRBJ1-2, with D possibly matching TRBD1 (6 bases). The V gene's germline CDR1 is LGHDT and CDR2 YNNKEL (reference sequence). This CDR3 region has 15 residues. The V gene lost 4 bases and the J gene lost 2 bases, with 14 bases spanning the gap.

This sequence joins TRBV7-2 and TRBJ1-6; D perhaps matches TRBD1 (5 bases). With 5 bases removed from V and 0 bases from J, the gap between germline ends came to 14 bases. Germline-derived CDR1 and CDR2 are SGHTA and FQGNSA. The CDR3 sequence is 17 residues long. The CDR3 DNA reads as TGTGCCAGCAGCCTCGCAGGGCTTTTCTCCTATAATTCACCCCTCCACTTT. The encoded protein is CASSLAGLFSYNSPLHF.

The rearrangement links TRBV5-4 to TRBJ1-6; no definite D call. The ends were cut back, 4 bases at V and 0 bases at J, with 14 bases in the middle. This CDR3 is built from 17 residues. Looked up from germline, CDR1 is SGHNT and CDR2 is YYREEE (reference sequence). The CDR3 loop is CASSTMEGSSYNSPLHF. CDR3 nucleotides: TGTGCCAGCAGCACCATGGAGGGCAGCTCCTATAATTCACCCCTCCACTTT.

V is TRBV4-3 and J is TRBJ2-2; 10 nucleotides agree with TRBD1. Losses at the gene ends were 5 bases for V and 4 bases for J; bases not matched to a gene: 13. CDR1 and CDR2 (germline): LGHNA, YSLEER. The CDR3 extends over 18 amino acids. CDR3 DNA sequence: TGCGCCAGCAGCTCCTACTCCCCGGGACAGGGGTTCACCGGGGAGCTGTTTTTT. Its protein product is CASSSYSPGQGFTGELFF.

This clone was seen only a few times. V and J are TRBV28 and TRBJ1-1; D not certain. The CDR3 consists of 12 residues. The V end was cut by 6 bases, the J end by 5 bases, with 10 bases between. The V gene's germline CDR1 is MDHEN and CDR2 SYDVKM. CDR3 sequence: CASRDSETEAFF. CDR3 nucleotides: TGTGCCAGCAGAGATAGCGAAACTGAAGCTTTCTTT.

The chain is built from TRBV5-5 and TRBJ2-1, with D possibly being TRBD2 (6 bases). V dropped 2 bases and J dropped 5 bases, with 11 bases sitting between them. Germline-derived CDR1 and CDR2 are SGHKS and YYEKEE (reference sequence). The CDR3 is 14 amino acids. In DNA form, the CDR3 reads TGTGCCAGCAGCTTACCGGGAGCCCACAATGAGCAGTTCTTC. Its protein is CASSLPGAHNEQFF.

The rearrangement joins TRBV5-1 to TRBJ1-6, with TRBD1 matching 7 bases. V lost 1 base and J lost 7; bases outside the gene matches: 8. The CDR3 sequence is 16 residues long. In germline, CDR1 is SGHRS, CDR2 YFSETQ. Here the CDR3 reads CASSLNPGQTNSPLHF. The CDR3 nucleotides read TGCGCCAGCAGCTTGAATCCGGGACAGACCAATTCACCCCTCCACTTT.

This chain's CDR3 is CASSLVGQGNEKLFF. CDR3 nucleotide sequence: TGTGCCAGCAGCTTGGTGGGACAGGGTAATGAAAAACTGTTTTTT. The V gene is TRBV5-4, the J gene TRBJ1-4; 9 nucleotides agree with TRBD1. The CDR3 is 15 residues long. Trimming cost V 0 bases and J 4 bases; bases outside gene matches: 1. Germline CDR1 and CDR2: SGHNT and YYREEE (reference sequence).

The chain employs TRBV6-2 or TRBV6-3 and TRBJ2-1; TRBD2 matches at 8 bases. CDR3 length equals 16 residues. Germline values: CDR1 MNHEY, CDR2 SVGEGT. The V gene end was trimmed by 1 base and the J gene end by 4 bases; junction bases not matched to a gene: 6. The CDR3 spells CASSYLGGGPYNEQFF. The DNA for the CDR3 is TGTGCCAGCAGTTACTTGGGCGGGGGGCCGTACAATGAGCAGTTCTTC.